Shown below are 29 T cell receptor beta chains from a single sample sequenced in a study of T-cell reconstitution after alpha-beta-depleted transplantation in children. Unique molecular identifiers were built into the TCRbeta library. A single record per CDR3 protein comes from TCRdb applying MiXCR to the PCR reads. The repertoire consists of 600,000 to 700,000 distinct CDR3 sequences, with approximately 14% occurring once and the leading ten covering around 0.76%. Here the sequenced sample was PBMCs, taken before TCRalphabeta/CD19-depleted stem cell transplant. The receptor set was obtained from a girl aged 2 to 10 with congenital amegakaryocytic thrombocytopenia, due to receive a stem cell transplant.

There are many counts of this clonotype. The CDR3 sequence: CSAGGVSTDTQYF. As DNA, the CDR3 is TGCAGTGCGGGGGGAGTTAGCACAGATACGCAGTATTTT. The chain combines TRBV20-1 with TRBJ2-3, with D possibly being TRBD2 (6 bases). Trimming took off 6 bases at V and 0 bases at J, with 10 bases between the two ends. The CDR3 totals 13 residues. The germline gives CDR1 DFQATT, CDR2 SNEGSKA (reference sequence).

The chain has TRBV11-2 and TRBJ2-1, with D possibly being TRBD2 (6 bases). CDR3 length: 15 residues. Germline lookup yields CDR1 SGHAT and CDR2 FQNNGV. V dropped 4 bases and J dropped 8 bases, with 18 bases sitting between them. The CDR3 nucleotides read TGTGCCAGCAGCTCCCAGGCTAGCGCCTTCGATGAGCAGTTCTTC. This translates into CASSSQASAFDEQFF. The full variable domain, its missing parts supplied by reference TRBV11-2 and TRBJ2-1, is EAGVAQSPRYKIIEKRQSVAFWCNPISGHATLYWYQQILGQGPKLLIQFQNNGVVDDSQLPKDRFSAERLKGVDSTLKIQPAKLEDSAVYLCASSSQASAFDEQFFGPGTRLTVL.

This clonotype was seen ten or more times. Germline and junction disagree at one end, which may indicate a read error. The J gene is TRBJ2-7, the V gene TRBV5-1, with D possibly being TRBD2 (6 bases). Looked up from germline, CDR1 is SGHRS and CDR2 is YFSETQ. This CDR3 comprises 11 residues. CDR3 nucleotides: TGTGCCAGCAGTTTAGCGGACGAGCAGTACTTC. This codes for CASSLADEQYF.

This clonotype turned up a few times. The chain combines TRBV15 with TRBJ1-2; weak D call: TRBD1 (6 bases). The CDR3 is made up of 13 amino acids. Germline lookup yields CDR1 LNHNV and CDR2 YYDKDF (reference sequence). Trimming cost V 8 bases and J 2 bases, with 12 bases left between them. CDR3 sequence: CATQGGGNYGYTF. The CDR3 nucleotides are TGTGCCACCCAAGGAGGGGGGAACTATGGCTACACCTTC.

This clonotype has just a few counts. The chain is built from TRBV15 and TRBJ2-7; a possible D gene is TRBD1 (6 bases). Germline V gives CDR1 LNHNV, CDR2 YYDKDF (reference sequence). Deletions cut 0 bases from V and 0 bases from J, with 15 bases between. This CDR3 region has 17 residues. The CDR3 region is CATSRDPPQGPSYEQYF. The CDR3, as DNA: TGTGCCACCAGCAGAGATCCCCCACAGGGCCCCTCCTACGAGCAGTACTTC.

This clonotype was recorded at least ten times. The chain uses TRBV28 and TRBJ2-4, with 7 nucleotides matching TRBD2. Per germline, CDR1 MDHEN and CDR2 SYDVKM. This CDR3 has 14 amino acids. Trimming at V came to 8 bases and at J to 10 bases, leaving 14 bases not matched to a gene. The CDR3 nucleotides read TGTGCCAGCCGTCGCGGGAGTGGCAACATTATTCAGTACTTC. The encoded protein is CASRRGSGNIIQYF.

The table lists this clonotype with many counts. The genes are TRBV7-2 and TRBJ2-7, with 10 positions matching TRBD2. This CDR3 region has 14 residues. Germline V lookup: CDR1 SGHTA, CDR2 FQGNSA. V was pared by 7 bases and J by 5 bases, with 8 bases of the junction left unmatched. Written as DNA, the CDR3 is TGTGCCAGCACCTTGGGTACTAGCGGGAACGAGCAGTACTTC. Its protein is CASTLGTSGNEQYF. Using reference TRBV7-2 and TRBJ2-7 for the parts outside the CDR3, the full variable domain is GAGVSQSPSNKVTEKGKDVELRCDPISGHTALYWYRQSLGQGLEFLIYFQGNSAPDKSGLPSDRFSAERTGGSVSTLTIQRTQQEDSAVYLCASTLGTSGNEQYFGPGTRLTVT.

This clonotype was detected many times. The chain carries TRBV5-1 and TRBJ2-4, with D possibly matching TRBD1 (6 bases). Germline CDR1 SGHRS, CDR2 YFSETQ. Trimming pared 4 bases from V and 1 base from J, leaving 6 bases between. There are 13 residues in the CDR3. For the CDR3, the DNA is TGCGCCAGCAGCGGACAGGCCAAAAACATTCAGTACTTC. It encodes CASSGQAKNIQYF.

This clonotype was counted ten times or more. The chain recombines TRBV20-1 with TRBJ2-4, with D unresolved. CDR1 and CDR2 (germline): DFQATT, SNEGSKA (reference sequence). V lost 3 bases and J lost 1, with 10 bases in between. This CDR3 contains 14 residues. This chain's CDR3 is CSARGRFAKNIQYF. The CDR3 coding sequence is TGCAGTGCTAGGGGCCGTTTTGCCAAAAACATTCAGTACTTC.

As concerns this clonotype: A clone one base away is much larger, so this may be a read error. The V gene is TRBV6-5, the J gene TRBJ2-1, with D unresolved. The CDR3 is made up of 15 amino acids. Germline loops: CDR1 MNHEY, CDR2 SVGAGI. The CDR3 reads CAISYSKIPYNEQFF. The CDR3 DNA reads TGTGCCATCAGTTACTCCAAGATCCCCTACAATGAGCAGTTCTTC.

This clonotype was seen a few times. The V and J genes are TRBV5-1 and TRBJ2-3, with unresolved D. Deletions cut 3 bases from V and 1 base from J, with 9 bases between. From germline, CDR1 is SGHRS and CDR2 YFSETQ. This CDR3 has 14 residues. CDR3 sequence reads: CASSSSVGTDTQYF. The CDR3 bases are TGCGCCAGCAGCTCCAGTGTGGGCACAGATACGCAGTATTTT.

Turning to this clonotype: At one boundary the junction diverges from the germline segment, which might be a read error. The J gene is TRBJ2-7, the V gene TRBV12-3 or TRBV12-4; 12 bases are a match to TRBD2. There are 14 residues in the CDR3. In DNA form, the CDR3 reads TGTGCCAGCAGCCCTCTAGCGGGAGGGCCTTTATGTGTCTTC. It translates to CASSPLAGGPLCVF.

There are many counts of this clonotype. The V and J genes are TRBV15 and TRBJ2-7; D is possibly TRBD1 (6 bases). The V end lost 8 bases, the J end lost 5 bases, and 16 bases lay between the germline ends. The CDR3 sequence is 13 residues long. Germline V lookup: CDR1 LNHNV, CDR2 YYDKDF (reference sequence). The CDR3 loop reads CATGRTGLNEQYF. In DNA, the CDR3 is TGTGCCACCGGTCGAACAGGGTTGAACGAGCAGTACTTC.

The rearrangement links TRBV7-2 to TRBJ2-2; TRBD1 or TRBD2 may be the D gene (5 bases each). Germline values: CDR1 SGHTA, CDR2 FQGNSA. V lost 3 bases to trimming and J lost 4 bases, with 12 bases between them. The CDR3 totals 15 residues. The CDR3 coding sequence is TGTGCCAGCAGCTTGACGCCGGGGCGCACCGGGGAGCTGTTTTTT. Translated: CASSLTPGRTGELFF.

J is TRBJ2-5 and V is TRBV20-1; weak D call: TRBD2 (5 bases). Deletions cut 1 base from V and 4 bases from J, with 13 bases between. This CDR3 has 14 residues. Germline-derived CDR1 and CDR2 are DFQATT and SNEGSKA (reference sequence). In DNA, the CDR3 is TGCAGTGCTAGAGCGGGGTCGAGCCGAGAGACCCAGTACTTC. Translating gives CSARAGSSRETQYF.

This clonotype was seen at least ten times. The rearrangement links TRBV20-1 to TRBJ2-2, with D hard to call. CDR1 DFQATT and CDR2 SNEGSKA come from the germline V gene (reference sequence). The CDR3 contains 14 residues. V was clipped by 0 bases and J by 1 base, with 6 bases between them. The DNA of the CDR3 is TGCAGTGCTAGAGATTGGCAGAACACCGGGGAGCTGTTTTTT. This gives the protein CSARDWQNTGELFF.

The rearrangement links TRBV29-1 to TRBJ2-3; D unclear. Germline lookup yields CDR1 SQVTM and CDR2 ANQGSEA. The CDR3 runs 15 residues. V was cut by 7 bases and J by 0 bases, with 17 bases left in between. The DNA for the CDR3 is TGCAGCGCTTCGCTAGGCCCACCTAGCACAGATACGCAGTATTTT. Translating it yields CSASLGPPSTDTQYF.

This clonotype was counted only a few times. This chain uses TRBV6-1 with TRBJ1-5, with a weak D call TRBD1 (5 bases). CDR1 is MNHNS, CDR2 SASEGT, per germline. The CDR3 covers 14 residues. V lost 4 bases and J lost 7, with 14 bases in between. The CDR3 region has the DNA TGTGCCAGCAGTGCTGGGGCGGGGGACCAGCCCCAGCATTTT. Protein: CASSAGAGDQPQHF.

In its sample, this clonotype was seen a few times. The chain uses TRBV18 and TRBJ2-1; 10 bases are shared with TRBD2. CDR1 is KGHSH, CDR2 LQKENI, per germline. The CDR3 spans 15 residues. V was pared by 3 bases and J by 6 bases, with 5 bases of the junction left unmatched. As DNA, the CDR3 is TGTGCCAGCTCACCCCTAGCGGGAGAGAGCAATGAGCAGTTCTTC. Its translation is CASSPLAGESNEQFF.

This clonotype was counted between two and nine times. This chain uses TRBV9 with TRBJ2-1; 7 positions match TRBD2. CDR3 length: 14 amino acids. The germline V gene has CDR1 SGDLS and CDR2 YYNGEE. V shed 3 bases and J 9 bases; nucleotides not matched to a gene: 9. The chain's CDR3 is CASSDPGLSVEQFF. CDR3 bases: TGTGCCAGCAGCGATCCGGGACTATCCGTTGAGCAGTTCTTC.

This clonotype has more than one count but fewer than ten. The chain links TRBV12-3 or TRBV12-4 to TRBJ1-2; TRBD1 matches 8 bases. The trim removed 4 bases at V and 9 bases at J, leaving 19 bases unmatched. This CDR3 is 17 amino acids long. The CDR3 region has the DNA TGTGCCAGCAGTTCCCAACTCCGGGACAGGATTGGGGGGAGCTACACCTTC. It encodes CASSSQLRDRIGGSYTF.

The sample holds many counts of this clonotype. V and J are TRBV5-1 and TRBJ2-2, with 11 bases lining up with TRBD2. There are 17 residues in the CDR3. With 4 bases clipped from V and 4 bases from J, the junction kept 9 bases outside the gene matches. Germline CDR1 is SGHRS and CDR2 is YFSETQ. The CDR3 loop is CASSAALAGVRTGELFF. Written as DNA, the CDR3 is TGCGCCAGCAGCGCGGCACTAGCGGGAGTACGCACCGGGGAGCTGTTTTTT.

This clonotype has ten or more counts. J is TRBJ2-1 and V is TRBV20-1; no reliable D call. The CDR3 is 11 residues long. Trimming left V 6 bases short and J 14 bases short, with 17 bases between. The V gene's germline CDR1 is DFQATT and CDR2 SNEGSKA (reference sequence). The CDR3 protein is CSASPREEEFF. The CDR3 DNA is TGCAGTGCCAGCCCTCGTGAAGAAGAGTTCTTC.

This clonotype came up a few times. The chain joins TRBV2 to TRBJ2-4; 8 bases are shared with TRBD2. The germline V gene has CDR1 SNHLY and CDR2 FYNNEI. This CDR3 comprises 14 residues. Unmatched junction bases numbered 8, after V lost 5 bases and J lost 8 bases. CDR3 region: CASSNNGGGDIQYF. The CDR3 DNA reads TGTGCCAGCAGTAATAACGGGGGGGGCGACATTCAGTACTTC.

This clonotype was detected only a few times. V usage is TRBV29-1 and J usage is TRBJ2-3; 8 bases match TRBD2. Germline V gene sequence: CDR1 SQVTM, CDR2 ANQGSEA. This CDR3 contains 13 residues. V was clipped by 8 bases and J by 3 bases; unmatched bases: 7. The CDR3 nucleotides read TGCAGCCCTCGGGGACTAGGAACAGATACGCAGTATTTT. Translation: CSPRGLGTDTQYF.

This clonotype was counted ten times or more. This chain uses TRBV20-1 with TRBJ2-3; TRBD2 agrees at 7 bases. Germline assignment: CDR1 DFQATT and CDR2 SNEGSKA (reference sequence). The CDR3 spans 15 residues. Trimming removed 0 bases from V and 2 bases from J; junction bases left unmatched: 5. CDR3 bases: TGCAGTGCTAGAGATTACGAGCGGGACACAGATACGCAGTATTTT. It is translated as CSARDYERDTDTQYF.

This clonotype came up many times. The chain recombines TRBV5-1 with TRBJ2-1; D uncertain. This CDR3 has 13 amino acids. Between the trimmed V and J ends, which lost 2 bases and 5 bases, there was a span of 8 bases. Germline CDR1 SGHRS, CDR2 YFSETQ. The CDR3 is CASSFETDNEQFF. The CDR3 DNA is TGCGCCAGCAGCTTCGAGACTGACAATGAGCAGTTCTTC.

In regard to this clonotype: Its ends do not fully match the called genes, so a read error is possible. CDR3 in amino acids: CDSSLTSGSNEQYF. The DNA of the CDR3 is TGTGACAGCAGCCTGACTAGCGGGAGCAACGAGCAGTACTTC. The J gene is TRBJ2-7, the V gene TRBV12-3 or TRBV12-4; 12 bases are shared with TRBD2. CDR3 size: 14 residues.

This chain joins TRBV20-1 and TRBJ1-6; TRBD1 agrees at 7 bases. CDR1 is DFQATT, CDR2 SNEGSKA, per germline (reference sequence). CDR3 size: 13 residues. With 3 bases clipped from V and 9 bases from J, the junction kept 5 bases outside the gene matches. The CDR3: CSARAGGLSPLHF. DNA of the CDR3: TGCAGTGCTAGGGCAGGGGGACTTTCACCCCTCCACTTT.